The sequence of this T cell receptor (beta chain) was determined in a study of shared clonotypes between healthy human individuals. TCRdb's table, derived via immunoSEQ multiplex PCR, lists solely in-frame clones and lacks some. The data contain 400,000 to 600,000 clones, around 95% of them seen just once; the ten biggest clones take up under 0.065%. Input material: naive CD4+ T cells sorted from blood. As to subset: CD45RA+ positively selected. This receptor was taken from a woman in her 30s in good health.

CDR3 region: CASSPRAGGYNEQFF. CDR3 coding DNA: TGTGCCAGCTCACCACGGGCGGGAGGGTACAATGAGCAGTTCTTC. The gene calls are TRBV18 and TRBJ2-1, with 9 bases fitting TRBD2. The CDR3 loop spans 15 amino acids. V was pared by 1 base and J by 4 bases, with 2 bases of the junction left unmatched. Germline CDR1 and CDR2: KGHSH and LQKENI.